The 24 T cell receptor beta chains given below trace back to one sample, sequenced in a study of cytomegalovirus exposure and HLA in healthy donors. 13 Jbeta primers and 60 Vbeta primers were used for the PCR. TCRdb keeps only in-frame clones here, not all; method: immunoSEQ multiplex PCR. The data show 140,000 to 150,000 clones, about 71% seen once. Sequences were obtained from PBMCs. The receptor set was obtained from a woman aged 55-70 years in good health and CMV-seropositive.

The chain carries TRBV30 and TRBJ1-2, with TRBD1 matching 7 bases. Trimming removed 0 bases from V and 7 bases from J; junction bases left unmatched: 2. The CDR3 has 12 amino acids. CDR1 is GTSNPN and CDR2 is SVGIG in the germline V gene (reference sequence). The CDR3 DNA reads as TGTGCCTGGAGTGTACCAGGGGGTGGCTACACCTTC. Translation: CAWSVPGGGYTF.

This rearrangement joins TRBV28 to TRBJ1-1; 12 bases align to TRBD1. The CDR3 is made up of 16 amino acids. Germline CDR1 reads MDHEN; CDR2 reads SYDVKM. Trimming cost V 7 bases and J 5 bases; bases outside gene matches: 11. Here the CDR3 reads CASTSGTGGRWTEAFF. DNA of the CDR3: TGTGCCAGCACCAGTGGGACAGGGGGCCGATGGACTGAAGCTTTCTTT.

The chain uses TRBV6-4 and TRBJ2-6; 7 positions agree with TRBD2. The length of the CDR3 is 15 residues. Germline V gene sequence: CDR1 MRHNA, CDR2 SNTAGT. V trimming: 3 bases; J trimming: 2 bases; junction bases outside the gene matches: 1. The CDR3 is CASSDGGAGANVLTF. The CDR3 DNA follows: TGTGCCAGCAGTGATGGGGGGGCTGGGGCCAACGTCCTGACTTTC.

In DNA, the CDR3 is TGTGCCAGCAGTTACGGGGTCGGGGTTAACACCGGGGAGCTGTTTTTT. It yields the protein CASSYGVGVNTGELFF. The rearrangement joins TRBV6-5 to TRBJ2-2; TRBD2 might be the D (5 bases). The V end was cut by 2 bases, the J end by 2 bases, with 12 bases between. This CDR3 region has 16 residues. The V gene's germline CDR1 is MNHEY and CDR2 SVGAGI.

The chain is built from TRBV7-3 and TRBJ2-5; D not certain. Trimming left V 2 bases short and J 2 bases short, with 6 bases between. The CDR3 contains 13 residues. The germline V gene encodes CDR1 SGHTA and CDR2 FQGTGA. The DNA for the CDR3 is TGTGCCAGCAGCTTAGAGCGACAAGAGACCCAGTACTTC. Protein product: CASSLERQETQYF.

The V gene is TRBV6-5, the J gene TRBJ1-3; 7 positions match TRBD1. Germline CDR1 reads MNHEY; CDR2 reads SVGAGI. The junction had 0 bases not matched to a gene; V was cut back by 2 bases and J by 2 bases. The CDR3 runs 14 residues. For the CDR3, the DNA is TGTGCCAGCAGTTACAGGGGGCCTGGAAACACCATATATTTT. It translates to CASSYRGPGNTIYF.

The chain couples TRBV9 to TRBJ1-4, with 7 bases lining up with TRBD1. Trimming took 4 bases from V and 0 from J; bases not matched to a gene: 3. From germline, CDR1 is SGDLS and CDR2 YYNGEE. The CDR3 sequence is 15 residues long. Here the CDR3 DNA reads TGTGCCAGCAGCACAGGGGTTGCAACTAATGAAAAACTGTTTTTT. Protein: CASSTGVATNEKLFF.

The chain couples TRBV6-5 to TRBJ2-1; maybe TRBD1 (5 bases). Between the trimmed V and J ends, which lost 5 bases and 11 bases, there was a span of 10 bases. From germline, CDR1 is MNHEY and CDR2 SVGAGI. This CDR3 spans 11 amino acids. CDR3 nucleotide sequence: TGTGCCAGCAGTAGGGGCGGAAAGCAGTTCTTC. It encodes CASSRGGKQFF.

The chain uses TRBV7-9 and TRBJ1-2, with 7 bases that match TRBD1. Germline V CDR1 and CDR2: SEHNR, FQNEAQ (reference sequence). The ends lost 2 bases at V and 2 bases at J; junction bases unmatched: 5. This CDR3 spans 15 amino acids. Written as DNA, the CDR3 is TGTGCCAGCAGCTTATTGGCAGGGGGAAACTATGGCTACACCTTC. Protein product: CASSLLAGGNYGYTF.

The chain is built from TRBV5-4 and TRBJ1-1; D not certain. Between the trimmed V and J ends, which lost 4 bases and 0 bases, there was a span of 16 bases. The germline CDR1 and CDR2 sequences are SGHNT and YYREEE (reference sequence). The CDR3 length is 16 residues. CDR3 nucleotides: TGTGCCAGCAGCCGGGGTGGAGAAATATTGAACACTGAAGCTTTCTTT. Translated, it gives CASSRGGEILNTEAFF. Based on the CDR3 plus reference TRBV5-4 and TRBJ1-1, the full variable domain is ETGVTQSPTHLIKTRGQQVTLRCSSQSGHNTVSWYQQALGQGPQFIFQYYREEENGRGNFPPRFSGLQFPNYSSELNVNALELDDSALYLCASSRGGEILNTEAFFGQGTRLTVV.

A remark on this clone: The germline gene is not matched at one end of the junction; a read error may be the cause. The chain joins TRBV7-7 to TRBJ2-7; 9 bases map to TRBD1. The germline gives CDR1 SSHAT, CDR2 FNYEAQ (reference sequence). The CDR3 is 15 residues long. DNA of the CDR3: TGTGCTAGCAGCCCCCTGACAGGGGGGAAATACGAGCAGTACTTC. Amino acid sequence: CASSPLTGGKYEQYF.

The rearrangement uses TRBV7-2 and TRBJ2-5, with D possibly TRBD2 on 6 matching bases. The CDR3 extends over 15 amino acids. Per germline, CDR1 SGHTA and CDR2 FQGNSA. V lost 5 bases to trimming and J lost 5 bases, with 18 bases between them. CDR3 region: CASSPLGRSGETQYF. The CDR3 DNA sequence: TGTGCCAGCAGCCCCCTTGGGAGGAGTGGGGAGACCCAGTACTTC.

This CDR3 reads CASSLGTGNIQETQYF. The CDR3 nucleotides read TGCGCCAGCAGCTTAGGGACAGGGAATATTCAAGAGACCCAGTACTTC. The rearrangement joins TRBV5-1 to TRBJ2-5; 9 bases align to TRBD1. V lost 2 bases and J lost 2; bases outside the gene matches: 7. The CDR3 length is 16 residues. Germline V CDR1 and CDR2: SGHRS, YFSETQ.

This clone has just one count. This rearrangement joins TRBV29-1 to TRBJ1-2; D not resolved. Germline V lookup: CDR1 SQVTM, CDR2 ANQGSEA. The CDR3 totals 15 residues. Trimming shortened V by 3 bases and J by 8 bases, and 22 bases separated the two germline ends. The chain's CDR3 is CSVETRQDGSWGYTF. The CDR3 DNA reads TGCAGCGTTGAGACACGGCAGGATGGTTCTTGGGGCTACACCTTC.

V gene TRBV5-1 combines with J gene TRBJ2-3; 13 nucleotides line up with TRBD2. CDR1 is SGHRS, CDR2 YFSETQ, per germline. J lost 5 bases, V lost 3 bases, and 6 bases had no gene match. There are 16 residues in the CDR3. CDR3 coding DNA: TGCGCCAGCAGCTCCGGGACTAGCGGGACCCTAGATACGCAGTATTTT. Translated, it gives CASSSGTSGTLDTQYF.

CDR3 sequence: CAWRPRRGGTEAFF. CDR3 DNA sequence: TGTGCCTGGAGGCCCAGGAGGGGAGGAACTGAAGCTTTCTTT. The V call is TRBV30, the J call TRBJ1-1; perhaps TRBD1 as D (5 bases). V gave up 3 bases and J gave up 5 bases, with 16 bases separating them. Germline CDR1 reads GTSNPN; CDR2 reads SVGIG (reference sequence). There are 14 residues in the CDR3.

The chain joins TRBV28 to TRBJ1-3; TRBD1 matches 9 bases. With 4 bases clipped from V and 8 bases from J, the junction kept 6 bases outside the gene matches. The CDR3 covers 14 residues. Germline loops: CDR1 MDHEN, CDR2 SYDVKM. The CDR3 DNA is TGTGCCAGCAGTTCCGGACAGGGGAGGGACACCATATATTTT. Its translation: CASSSGQGRDTIYF.

The rearrangement joins TRBV30 to TRBJ1-1, with D tentatively TRBD1 (6 bases). Looked up from germline, CDR1 is GTSNPN and CDR2 is SVGIG (reference sequence). There are 13 residues in the CDR3. V lost 3 bases and J 3 bases, leaving 11 bases between the germline ends. CDR3 in DNA: TGTGCCTGGAGAGGGTCAGGGGACACTGAAGCTTTCTTT. It specifies CAWRGSGDTEAFF. Using reference TRBV30 and TRBJ1-1 for the parts outside the CDR3, the full variable domain is SQTIHQWPATLVQPVGSPLSLECTVEGTSNPNLYWYRQAAGRGLQLLFYSVGIGQISSEVPQNLSASRPQDRQFILSSKKLLLSDSGFYLCAWRGSGDTEAFFGQGTRLTVV.

The rearrangement uses TRBV5-6 and TRBJ1-6, with 9 bases identical to TRBD1. This CDR3 is 17 amino acids long. Losses at the gene ends were 2 bases for V and 6 bases for J; bases not matched to a gene: 9. CDR1 and CDR2 from the germline V gene are SGHDT and YYEEEE. In DNA, the CDR3 is TGTGCCAGCAGCTTTTATACAGGGGGCGCGAGTAATTCACCCCTCCACTTT. It encodes CASSFYTGGASNSPLHF.

The sample holds a few counts of this clone. The V call is TRBV28, the J call TRBJ2-7, with D maybe TRBD2 (5 bases). Trimming pared 7 bases from V and 1 base from J, leaving 17 bases between. Germline V lookup: CDR1 MDHEN, CDR2 SYDVKM. The CDR3 loop spans 15 amino acids. The CDR3 DNA is TGTGCCAGCAAGCGGTTTGTCGCCGCGTCCTACGAGCAGTACTTC. Its protein is CASKRFVAASYEQYF.

The chain joins TRBV27 to TRBJ1-1; D uncertain. The CDR3 runs 14 residues. The ends were cut back, 3 bases at V and 0 bases at J, with 8 bases in the middle. Germline-derived CDR1 and CDR2 are MNHEY and SMNVEV (reference sequence). The CDR3 spells CASSFTALNTEAFF. The CDR3 coding sequence is TGTGCCAGCAGTTTCACAGCCCTGAACACTGAAGCTTTCTTT.

This clone was detected once. This rearrangement joins TRBV25-1 to TRBJ2-5, with D perhaps TRBD1 (6 bases). CDR1 is MGHDK and CDR2 is SYGVNS in the germline V gene. This CDR3 has 15 amino acids. V shed 8 bases and J shed 1 base, with 17 bases lying between them. The CDR3 DNA follows: TGTGCCAGCCAGGCCTCAGGGGCCACCCAAGAGACCCAGTACTTC. Translation gives CASQASGATQETQYF.

This chain joins TRBV6-5 and TRBJ2-7; D perhaps matches TRBD2 (6 bases). In germline, CDR1 is MNHEY, CDR2 SVGAGI. V lost 6 bases, J lost 4 bases, and 16 bases lay in between. The CDR3 contains 14 residues. The CDR3 is CASSPEGGAYEQYF. The CDR3 bases are TGTGCCAGCAGCCCCGAGGGCGGGGCGTACGAGCAGTACTTC.

The genes are TRBV18 and TRBJ1-2, with a possible D match to TRBD1 (5 bases). This CDR3 has 13 amino acids. Per germline, CDR1 KGHSH and CDR2 LQKENI. Between the trimmed V and J ends, which lost 4 bases and 8 bases, there was a span of 14 bases. Written as DNA, the CDR3 is TGTGCCAGCTCACACCGGGACTCACGGGGCTACACCTTC. Translated, it gives CASSHRDSRGYTF.